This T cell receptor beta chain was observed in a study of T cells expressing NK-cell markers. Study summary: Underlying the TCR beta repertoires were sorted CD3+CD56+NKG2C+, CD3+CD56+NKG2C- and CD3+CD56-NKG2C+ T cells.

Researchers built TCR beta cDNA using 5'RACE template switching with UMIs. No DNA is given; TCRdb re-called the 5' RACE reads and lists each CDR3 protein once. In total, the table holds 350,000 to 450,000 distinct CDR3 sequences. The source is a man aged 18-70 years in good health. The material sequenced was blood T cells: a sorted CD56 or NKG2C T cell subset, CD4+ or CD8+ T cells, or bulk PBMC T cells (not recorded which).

CDR3 amino acids: CASSLREIGNSPLHF. V usage is TRBV5-1 and J usage is TRBJ1-6. Germline V gene sequence: CDR1 SGHRS, CDR2 YFSETQ. The CDR3 extends over 15 amino acids.